Below are 3 T cell receptor beta chains sequenced from a single sample in a study of blood T cells in healthy people across ages. Alongside a J-beta primer mix, a sample-barcoded 5' primer served in a second PCR lasting roughly 6 to 11 cycles. TCRdb redid the calling of the 5' RACE reads with MiXCR, one entry per CDR3 protein. The table shows some 1 million distinct CDR3 sequences, with 35% to 55% occurring only once. The sequencing sample was made of blood. The receptor source for this set is a woman aged 60-75 years in good health.

This clonotype appeared a few times. V is TRBV28 and J is TRBJ2-7; TRBD1 matches at 8 bases. Germline CDR1 and CDR2: MDHEN and SYDVKM. This CDR3 is built from 17 residues. Trimming removed 2 bases from V and 0 bases from J; junction bases left unmatched: 9. The CDR3 is CASSLPQGQGSSYEQYF. DNA of the CDR3: TGTGCCAGCAGTTTACCCCAAGGACAGGGAAGCTCCTACGAGCAGTACTTC.

The CDR3 DNA reads as TGTGCCAGCATCGAAGGGACATCGAACACTGAAGCTTTCTTT. This codes for CASIEGTSNTEAFF. This chain joins TRBV7-2 and TRBJ1-1; maybe TRBD1 (6 bases). CDR1 is SGHTA, CDR2 FQGNSA, per germline. The CDR3 sequence is 14 residues long. V was trimmed by 7 bases and J by 1 base, leaving 13 bases between them. The full variable domain, its missing parts supplied by reference TRBV7-2 and TRBJ1-1, is GAGVSQSPSNKVTEKGKDVELRCDPISGHTALYWYRQSLGQGLEFLIYFQGNSAPDKSGLPSDRFSAERTGGSVSTLTIQRTQQEDSAVYLCASIEGTSNTEAFFGQGTRLTVV.

The chain links TRBV14 to TRBJ2-3, with D uncertain. The CDR3 runs 12 residues. Deletions cut 4 bases from V and 6 bases from J, with 8 bases between. Looked up from germline, CDR1 is SGHDN and CDR2 is FVKESK. This CDR3 reads CASSPSRDTQYF. CDR3 bases: TGTGCCAGCAGCCCCTCTCGTGATACGCAGTATTTT.